The sample holds a few counts of the clone carrying this T cell receptor beta chain. What it recognizes is unknown. Any patient presenting with uncontrolled infection, other autoimmune disease, pregnancy or lactation was left out. This sample is drawn from a study of T cells in Graves' hyperthyroidism and ophthalmopathy. Study-level results: Ophthalmopathy was identified by the model a median approximately 6.4 months ahead of onset.

The V and J ends lost 4 bases and 0 bases respectively, with 13 bases between them. Per germline, CDR1 LNHDA and CDR2 SQIVND (reference sequence). This CDR3 has 15 amino acids. The source material, RNA transcripts, was used to amplify TCR beta CDR3 regions. First-round RT-PCR of the TCR CDR3 relied on the HTBI primer set. TCRdb analysed the multiplex PCR reads with MiXCR anew, one entry per CDR3 protein. The sample records more than 300,000 distinct CDR3 sequences, approximately 17% being singletons. The origin of this receptor is a man between 18 and 29 years old with Graves' ophthalmopathy. Sequenced material: blood. V is TRBV19 and J is TRBJ2-7; D is uncertain. The CDR3: CASSKIGGASYEQYF. The DNA of the CDR3 is TGTGCCAGTAGTAAGATCGGCGGAGCCTCCTACGAGCAGTACTTC.